These 29 T cell receptor beta chains originate from one sample sequenced in a study of cytomegalovirus exposure and HLA in healthy donors. The PCR employed 60 Vbeta primers together with 13 Jbeta primers. Profiling relied on immunoSEQ multiplex PCR, and the TCRdb table lists in-frame clones only, not all of them. The table includes about 150,000 clones, roughly 84% detected once. Sample: PBMCs. The receptors come from a man between 18 and 29 years old in good health and CMV-seronegative.

In its sample, this clone was seen once. CDR3 residues: CAISESFGRRADNSPLHF. CDR3 coding DNA: TGTGCCATCAGTGAGTCGTTTGGCAGGAGGGCGGATAATTCACCCCTCCACTTT. J is TRBJ1-6 and V is TRBV10-3; no firm D call. CDR3 length equals 18 residues. Germline V gives CDR1 ENHRY, CDR2 SYGVKD. V dropped 0 bases and J dropped 5 bases, with 17 bases sitting between them.

The sample holds a few counts of this clone. The J gene is TRBJ1-2, the V gene TRBV29-1; perhaps TRBD1 as D (6 bases). The germline V gene has CDR1 SQVTM and CDR2 ANQGSEA. The CDR3 has 13 residues. V lost 4 bases and J 4 bases, leaving 13 bases between the germline ends. This CDR3 is CSVGPEGVYGYTF. The CDR3 DNA reads as TGCAGCGTTGGGCCTGAGGGGGTCTATGGCTACACCTTC.

This clone was found a few times. The chain has TRBV5-8 and TRBJ2-5, with D perhaps matching TRBD2 (7 bases). Germline assignment: CDR1 SGHTS and CDR2 YDEGEE. With 4 bases removed from V and 1 base from J, the gap between germline ends came to 17 bases. This CDR3 is built from 16 residues. Here the CDR3 DNA reads TGTGCCAGCAGCAAGAGGCGGGGGCGATCCCAAGAGACCCAGTACTTC. Its translation: CASSKRRGRSQETQYF.

This chain connects TRBV5-4 to TRBJ2-5, with unresolved D. Germline assignment: CDR1 SGHNT and CDR2 YYREEE (reference sequence). V was clipped by 0 bases and J by 1 base, with 16 bases between them. There are 17 residues in the CDR3. The CDR3 DNA follows: TGTGCCAGCAGCTTGGCCCCACTCGGGTCCTCCCAAGAGACCCAGTACTTC. It codes for CASSLAPLGSSQETQYF.

The chain has TRBV5-4 and TRBJ2-2; 8 bases line up with TRBD2. V lost 7 bases to trimming and J lost 3 bases; unmatched junction nucleotides: 8. Germline V CDR1 and CDR2: SGHNT, YYREEE (reference sequence). This CDR3 is built from 15 residues. The CDR3 sequence is CASATGGSDTGELFF. The CDR3 nucleotides read TGTGCCAGCGCGACGGGGGGGAGTGACACCGGGGAGCTGTTTTTT.

The chain couples TRBV19 to TRBJ2-5; D is possibly TRBD1 (6 bases). TRBJ2-7 explains the end of the DNA better; the J call may be wrong. This CDR3 is built from 14 residues. CDR1 LNHDA and CDR2 SQIVND come from the germline V gene (reference sequence). This CDR3 reads CASSWGTTSYEQYF. The DNA for the CDR3 is TGTGCCAGTAGCTGGGGGACAACCTCCTACGAGCAGTACTTC.

The chain couples TRBV19 to TRBJ2-7; 8 positions match TRBD1. There are 14 residues in the CDR3. V lost 2 bases to trimming and J lost 3 bases; unmatched junction nucleotides: 3. Germline loops: CDR1 LNHDA, CDR2 SQIVND (reference sequence). CDR3 protein: CASSIYGQGYEQYF. The CDR3 DNA reads TGTGCCAGTAGTATATATGGACAGGGCTACGAGCAGTACTTC.

The rearrangement uses TRBV7-2 and TRBJ1-3, with D possibly TRBD1 on 5 matching bases. V was shortened by 3 bases and J by 0 bases, with 9 bases between the two germline ends. The CDR3 length is 15 residues. Per the germline V gene, CDR1 is SGHTA and CDR2 is FQGNSA. As DNA, the CDR3 is TGTGCCAGCAGCTTGGACACGAGCTCTGGAAACACCATATATTTT. Residues: CASSLDTSSGNTIYF.

J is TRBJ1-1 and V is TRBV2; D perhaps matches TRBD1 (5 bases). The V gene lost 6 bases and the J gene lost 1 base, with 12 bases spanning the gap. Germline V gives CDR1 SNHLY, CDR2 FYNNEI. The CDR3 spans 14 residues. For the CDR3, the DNA is TGTGCCAGCAGGAGGAGGGGTGGGAACACTGAAGCTTTCTTT. Translated, it gives CASRRRGGNTEAFF. The variable domain in full, completed from reference TRBV2 and TRBJ1-1, reads EPEVTQTPSHQVTQMGQEVILRCVPISNHLYFYWYRQILGQKVEFLVSFYNNEISEKSEIFDDQFSVERPDGSNFTLKIRSTKLEDSAMYFCASRRRGGNTEAFFGQGTRLTVV.

This clone was observed a handful of times. This chain uses TRBV6-6 with TRBJ1-4; the D gene is possibly TRBD1 (5 bases). Germline CDR1 reads MNHNY; CDR2 reads SVGAGI (reference sequence). The CDR3 runs to 14 residues. V was clipped by 8 bases and J by 7 bases, with 17 bases between them. The CDR3 loop is CASGSRQIREKLFF. In nucleotides, the CDR3 is TGTGCCAGCGGGTCCCGACAGATACGTGAAAAACTGTTTTTT.

The chain carries TRBV25-1 and TRBJ1-6; D might be TRBD1 (6 bases). Trimming took 2 bases from V and 4 from J, leaving 15 bases between them. The CDR3 is 17 residues long. Germline CDR1 is MGHDK and CDR2 is SYGVNS. CDR3 bases: TGTGCCAGCAGTGAAGAGGGGGAAAGGCGTTATAATTCACCCCTCCACTTT. Translation gives CASSEEGERRYNSPLHF.

This clone appeared a single time. The chain is built from TRBV28 and TRBJ2-3, with a tentative D call TRBD1 (5 bases). The CDR3 has 15 amino acids. V was pared by 2 bases and J by 0 bases, with 9 bases between. From germline, CDR1 is MDHEN and CDR2 SYDVKM. CDR3 nucleotides: TGTGCCAGCAGTTTACGAGGACACAGCACAGATACGCAGTATTTT. This sequence encodes CASSLRGHSTDTQYF. Full variable domain (remainder filled in from reference TRBV28 and TRBJ2-3): DVKVTQSSRYLVKRTGEKVFLECVQDMDHENMFWYRQDPGLGLRLIYFSYDVKMKEKGDIPEGYSVSREKKERFSLILESASTNQTSMYLCASSLRGHSTDTQYFGPGTRLTVL.

The V gene is TRBV4-3, the J gene TRBJ2-1, with TRBD2 identical over 10 bases. Germline V lookup: CDR1 LGHNA, CDR2 YSLEER. The CDR3 contains 16 residues. V lost 4 bases to trimming and J lost 3 bases; unmatched junction nucleotides: 6. This CDR3 reads CASSLQASGSYNEQFF. DNA of the CDR3: TGCGCCAGCAGCCTCCAGGCTAGCGGGAGCTACAATGAGCAGTTCTTC.

The CDR3 protein is CASSYSEQNYGYTF. CDR3 nucleotides: TGTGCCAGCAGTTACTCAGAACAGAACTATGGCTACACCTTC. The V and J genes are TRBV6-5 and TRBJ1-2; D gene uncertain. V was clipped by 0 bases and J by 2 bases, with 7 bases between them. The length of the CDR3 is 14 residues. Germline V gene data show CDR1 as MNHEY and CDR2 as SVGAGI.

Only a few counts were recorded for this clone. V is TRBV6-4 and J is TRBJ1-6; the match to TRBD1 covers 12 bases. CDR3 length: 14 amino acids. The germline V gene encodes CDR1 MRHNA and CDR2 SNTAGT. The V gene end was trimmed by 2 bases and the J gene end by 10 bases; junction bases not matched to a gene: 0. In nucleotides, the CDR3 is TGTGCCAGCAGTGACGGGACAGGGGGCTCACCCCTCCACTTT. Its protein is CASSDGTGGSPLHF.

V is TRBV5-8 and J is TRBJ1-5; D is uncertain. V lost 0 bases, J lost 0 bases, and 10 bases lay in between. The CDR3 contains 16 residues. CDR1 SGHTS and CDR2 YDEGEE come from the germline V gene. CDR3 DNA sequence: TGTGCCAGCAGCTTGGAACAGCTTCGTAGCAATCAGCCCCAGCATTTT. Protein: CASSLEQLRSNQPQHF.

This clone was seen a single time. This chain links TRBV10-3 with TRBJ2-2; 10 nucleotides agree with TRBD1. Trimming at V came to 4 bases and at J to 5 bases, leaving 4 bases not matched to a gene. The germline gives CDR1 ENHRY, CDR2 SYGVKD. The CDR3 extends over 15 amino acids. The CDR3 sequence: CAISGQGAGTGELFF. The CDR3 DNA sequence: TGTGCCATCAGTGGACAGGGGGCGGGAACCGGGGAGCTGTTTTTT.

V usage is TRBV6-5 and J usage is TRBJ2-3, with TRBD2 matching over 8 bases. This CDR3 is 16 amino acids long. From germline, CDR1 is MNHEY and CDR2 SVGAGI. V lost 2 bases, J lost 4 bases, and 8 bases stayed unmatched. CDR3 sequence: CASSYGSRGGPDTQYF. The CDR3 DNA is TGTGCCAGCAGTTACGGGTCCCGGGGGGGCCCAGATACGCAGTATTTT.

The chain employs TRBV6-5 and TRBJ2-3; the match to TRBD1 covers 9 bases. The V gene end was trimmed by 4 bases and the J gene end by 6 bases; junction bases not matched to a gene: 8. Germline loops: CDR1 MNHEY, CDR2 SVGAGI. The CDR3 has 15 amino acids. For the CDR3, the DNA is TGTGCCAGCAGTTTTACCGACAGGGGGAGGGATACGCAGTATTTT. Translation: CASSFTDRGRDTQYF.

The chain links TRBV2 to TRBJ2-6, with unresolved D. Per germline, CDR1 SNHLY and CDR2 FYNNEI. The CDR3 length is 16 residues. V was shortened by 6 bases and J by 1 base, with 13 bases between the two germline ends. As DNA, the CDR3 is TGTGCCAGCAGCCAACCCCTGGCATCTGGGGCCAACGTCCTGACTTTC. Translation: CASSQPLASGANVLTF. The entire variable domain, with the rest obtained from reference TRBV2 and TRBJ2-6, is as follows: EPEVTQTPSHQVTQMGQEVILRCVPISNHLYFYWYRQILGQKVEFLVSFYNNEISEKSEIFDDQFSVERPDGSNFTLKIRSTKLEDSAMYFCASSQPLASGANVLTFGAGSRLTVL.

The chain uses TRBV6-5 and TRBJ2-5; 7 bases are shared with TRBD1. The length of the CDR3 is 14 residues. Germline assignment: CDR1 MNHEY and CDR2 SVGAGI. V lost 5 bases to trimming and J lost 7 bases; unmatched junction nucleotides: 10. The CDR3 region is CASSRTGEGWTQYF. CDR3 in DNA: TGTGCCAGCAGTCGTACAGGGGAAGGGTGGACCCAGTACTTC.

The chain is built from TRBV5-4 and TRBJ2-7; D is possibly TRBD1 (6 bases). This CDR3 spans 14 amino acids. Trimming took off 4 bases at V and 3 bases at J, with 14 bases between the two ends. CDR1 and CDR2 from the germline V gene are SGHNT and YYREEE (reference sequence). The CDR3: CASSDRTGGYEQYF. The CDR3 bases are TGTGCCAGCAGCGACAGGACCGGAGGCTACGAGCAGTACTTC.

The CDR3 coding sequence is TGTGCCAGTGCCGGGAAGGTTAATTCACCCCTCCACTTT. Encoded protein: CASAGKVNSPLHF. The chain couples TRBV19 to TRBJ1-6; D unresolved. Trimming removed 8 bases at V and 6 bases at J, with 11 bases between. Germline V CDR1 and CDR2: LNHDA, SQIVND (reference sequence). The CDR3 covers 13 residues.

This chain connects TRBV2 to TRBJ2-5, with D possibly TRBD1 on 6 matching bases. Germline V gene data show CDR1 as SNHLY and CDR2 as FYNNEI. Trimming took 2 bases from V and 2 from J, leaving 9 bases between them. This CDR3 has 14 amino acids. In nucleotides, the CDR3 is TGTGCCAGCAGTGAACAGGGGCAGCAAGAGACCCAGTACTTC. Amino acids: CASSEQGQQETQYF.

This clone was seen a few times. The V call is TRBV5-5, the J call TRBJ2-7, with D possibly matching TRBD1 (6 bases). Trimming took off 7 bases at V and 6 bases at J, with 20 bases between the two ends. CDR3 length equals 14 residues. In germline, CDR1 is SGHKS, CDR2 YYEKEE (reference sequence). CDR3 nucleotides: TGTGCCAGCCTTAGAACAGGGACGTCGATCGAGCAGTACTTC. Its protein product is CASLRTGTSIEQYF.

This clone was recorded a few times. V usage is TRBV5-4 and J usage is TRBJ1-2, with a tentative D call TRBD1 (6 bases). V was clipped by 4 bases and J by 7 bases, with 23 bases between them. The germline V gene encodes CDR1 SGHNT and CDR2 YYREEE (reference sequence). The CDR3 runs to 16 residues. The chain's CDR3 is CASSPSLTGFLPGYTF. The DNA for the CDR3 is TGTGCCAGCAGCCCTTCTCTTACAGGGTTCCTACCTGGCTACACCTTC.

This chain joins TRBV2 and TRBJ1-1; no clear D. This CDR3 is built from 12 residues. Germline V gene data show CDR1 as SNHLY and CDR2 as FYNNEI. Trimming shortened V by 1 base and J by 7 bases, and 7 bases separated the two germline ends. Written as DNA, the CDR3 is TGTGCCAGCAGTGAAGTAACAGATGAAGCTTTCTTT. Protein sequence: CASSEVTDEAFF.

The genes are TRBV11-3 and TRBJ2-2, with TRBD2 matching over 8 bases. Trimming took 4 bases from V and 6 from J; bases not matched to a gene: 1. The V gene's germline CDR1 is SGHNT and CDR2 YENEEA. The CDR3 is 13 amino acids. The CDR3 region has the DNA TGTGCCAGCAGCTCACTAGCGGCCGGGGAGCTGTTTTTT. It encodes CASSSLAAGELFF.

This chain joins TRBV4-2 and TRBJ1-4, with D uncertain. Germline loops: CDR1 LGHNA, CDR2 YNFKEQ. This CDR3 is built from 16 residues. The V gene lost 0 bases and the J gene lost 7 bases, with 15 bases spanning the gap. As DNA, the CDR3 is TGTGCCAGCAGCCAAGATACACCCGGACTCCGTGAAAAACTGTTTTTT. Its protein product is CASSQDTPGLREKLFF.